This T cell receptor (beta chain) comes out of a study of T cell changes during pregnancy in multiple sclerosis. This CDR3 has 16 residues. Germline V gene sequence: CDR1 MRHNA, CDR2 SNTAGT. Trimming took 3 bases from V and 1 from J, leaving 13 bases between them. The protocol was immunoSEQ multiplex PCR, while the TCRdb copy is restricted to in-frame clones and leaves out a portion. Of approximately 50,000 clones in the sample, around 92% are singletons; the top ten hold approximately 0.72%. The chain uses TRBV6-4 and TRBJ1-5; D gene uncertain. The TCR sequence derives from a female donor with multiple sclerosis, enrolled in a pregnancy study. Sample: CD4+ T cells from peripheral blood mononuclear cells, taken in the third trimester of pregnancy. The CDR3 loop is CASSETGGFSNQPQHF. In DNA form, the CDR3 reads TGTGCCAGCAGTGAGACCGGAGGTTTCAGCAATCAGCCCCAGCATTTT.